The TCR beta chain under discussion was sequenced for a study of beta chain features in type 1 diabetes. About the study: Sorted cells from all samples, numbering 107,917,701, were examined. Whole-study results and caveats: TCRB CDR3s were moderately but significantly shorter in Type 1 diabetes patients in all four CD4+ subsets.

V was trimmed by 4 bases and J by 4 bases, leaving 13 bases between them. Looked up from germline, CDR1 is LGHNA and CDR2 is YNFKEQ. This CDR3 has 14 residues. Reverse transcribing all isolated RNA meant expressed TCRB transcripts were sequenced. The assay was immunoSEQ multiplex PCR, and TCRdb's table has in-frame clones only and misses some. The data show 630,000 or so clones, around an eighth seen once. Note on this clone: Its antigen is not identified.

The sequenced material came from naive CD4+ T cells from blood. The source of this sequence is a man between 18 and 35 years old with type 1 diabetes. The genes are TRBV4-2 and TRBJ1-1, with D unclear. CDR3 DNA: TGTGCCAGCAGCCCCGGACCGGCGGGCACTGAAGCTTTCTTT. It is translated as CASSPGPAGTEAFF.